This T cell receptor beta chain was sequenced in a study of T cell repertoires in cytomegalovirus infection. The CDR3 totals 13 residues. In germline, CDR1 is SGHVS, CDR2 FNYEAQ. V lost 8 bases to trimming and J lost 0 bases, with 8 bases between them. TCRdb reprocessed the reads with MiXCR, giving one entry per CDR3 protein. The sample contains tens of thousands of distinct CDR3 sequences, roughly 20% of which appear only once. This clonotype showed up just a few times. As yet, its antigen is unknown. Study observations and caveats: In two of eight donors, the top clonotype was HLA-C-restricted CMV-specific.

Sequencing used CD8+ T cells from cultured PBMCs, obtained from culture after CMV antigen stimulation. The sequence was obtained from a human donor in good health (CMV status not recorded). Some clones in this sample may be carry-over from other donors' samples. The J gene is TRBJ2-1, the V gene TRBV7-6; D ambiguous. The CDR3 sequence is CASPGHSYNEQFF. The CDR3 coding sequence is TGTGCCAGCCCAGGTCACTCCTACAATGAGCAGTTCTTC.